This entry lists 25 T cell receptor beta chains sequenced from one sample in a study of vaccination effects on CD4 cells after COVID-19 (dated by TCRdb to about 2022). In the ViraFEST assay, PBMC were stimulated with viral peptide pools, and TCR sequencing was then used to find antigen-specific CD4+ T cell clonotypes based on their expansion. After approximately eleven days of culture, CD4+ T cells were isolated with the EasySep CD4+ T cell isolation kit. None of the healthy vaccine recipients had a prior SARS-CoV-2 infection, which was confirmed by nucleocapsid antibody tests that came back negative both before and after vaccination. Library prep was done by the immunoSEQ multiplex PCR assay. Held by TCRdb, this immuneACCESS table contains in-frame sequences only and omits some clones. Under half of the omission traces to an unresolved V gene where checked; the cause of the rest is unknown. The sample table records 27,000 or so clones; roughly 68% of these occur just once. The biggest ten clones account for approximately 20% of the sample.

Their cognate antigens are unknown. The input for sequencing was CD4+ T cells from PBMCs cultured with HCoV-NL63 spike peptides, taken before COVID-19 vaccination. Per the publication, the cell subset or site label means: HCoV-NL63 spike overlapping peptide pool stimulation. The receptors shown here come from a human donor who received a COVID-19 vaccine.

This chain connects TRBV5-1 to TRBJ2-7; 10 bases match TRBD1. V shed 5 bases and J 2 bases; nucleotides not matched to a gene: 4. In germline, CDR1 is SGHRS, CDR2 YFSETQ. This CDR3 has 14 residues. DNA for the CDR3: TGCGCCAGCAGGTCCGGGACAGGGGCCTACGAGCAGTACTTC. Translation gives CASRSGTGAYEQYF.

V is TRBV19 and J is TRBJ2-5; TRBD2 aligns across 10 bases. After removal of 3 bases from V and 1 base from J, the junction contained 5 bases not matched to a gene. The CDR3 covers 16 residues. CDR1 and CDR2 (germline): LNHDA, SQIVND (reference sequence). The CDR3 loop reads CASSIGLAVSQETQYF. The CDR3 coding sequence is TGTGCCAGTAGTATCGGACTAGCGGTATCCCAAGAGACCCAGTACTTC.

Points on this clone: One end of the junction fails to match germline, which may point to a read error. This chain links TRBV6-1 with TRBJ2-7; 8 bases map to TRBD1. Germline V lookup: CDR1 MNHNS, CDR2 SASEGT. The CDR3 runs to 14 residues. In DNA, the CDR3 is TGTGCCAGCAGTGAAGCTTCCATTGGGACAGGTGGGCCCTTC. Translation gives CASSEASIGTGGPF.

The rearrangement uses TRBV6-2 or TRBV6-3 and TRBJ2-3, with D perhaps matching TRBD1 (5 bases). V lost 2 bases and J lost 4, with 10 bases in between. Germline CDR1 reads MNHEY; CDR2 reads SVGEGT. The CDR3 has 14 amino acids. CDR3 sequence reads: CASSYRGGADTQYF. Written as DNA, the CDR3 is TGTGCCAGCAGTTACAGGGGTGGAGCAGATACGCAGTATTTT.

CDR3 protein: CASSLQGGRRKEEQYF. CDR3 bases: TGTGCCAGCAGCCTGCAGGGTGGGAGGAGGAAAGAAGAGCAGTACTTC. The chain combines TRBV7-2 with TRBJ2-7; D is perhaps TRBD2 (6 bases). Germline values: CDR1 SGHTA, CDR2 FQGNSA. The V and J ends lost 5 bases and 7 bases respectively, with 24 bases between them. This CDR3 comprises 16 residues.

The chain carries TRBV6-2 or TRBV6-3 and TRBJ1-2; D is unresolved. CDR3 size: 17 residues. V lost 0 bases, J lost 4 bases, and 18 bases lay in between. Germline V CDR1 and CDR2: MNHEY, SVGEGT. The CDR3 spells CASSYSPGHGPLYGYTF. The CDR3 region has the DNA TGTGCCAGCAGTTACTCACCCGGCCATGGCCCTCTCTATGGCTACACCTTC.

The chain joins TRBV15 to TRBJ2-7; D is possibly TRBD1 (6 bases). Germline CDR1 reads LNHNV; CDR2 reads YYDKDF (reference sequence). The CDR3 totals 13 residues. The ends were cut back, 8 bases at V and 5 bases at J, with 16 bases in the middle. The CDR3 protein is CATLRQGTNEQYF. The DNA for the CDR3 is TGTGCCACCCTCAGGCAGGGGACAAACGAGCAGTACTTC.

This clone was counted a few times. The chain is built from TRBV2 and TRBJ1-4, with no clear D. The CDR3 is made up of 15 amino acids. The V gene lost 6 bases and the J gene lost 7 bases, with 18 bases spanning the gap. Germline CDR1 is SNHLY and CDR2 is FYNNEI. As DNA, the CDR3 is TGTGCCAGCAGGAGAGACCGCAACGGGGTTGAAAAACTGTTTTTT. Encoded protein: CASRRDRNGVEKLFF.

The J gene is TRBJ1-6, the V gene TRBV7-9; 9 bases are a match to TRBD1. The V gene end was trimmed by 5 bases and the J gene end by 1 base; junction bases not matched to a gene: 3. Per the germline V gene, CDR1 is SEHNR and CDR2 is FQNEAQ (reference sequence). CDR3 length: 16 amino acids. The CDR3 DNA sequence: TGTGCCAGCAGCCGCGGGACAGGGTCCTATAATTCACCCCTCCACTTT. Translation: CASSRGTGSYNSPLHF.

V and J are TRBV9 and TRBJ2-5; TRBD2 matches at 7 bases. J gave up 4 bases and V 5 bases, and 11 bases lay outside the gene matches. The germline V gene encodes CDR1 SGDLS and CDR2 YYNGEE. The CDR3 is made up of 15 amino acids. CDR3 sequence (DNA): TGTGCCAGCAGTACCGGGACTAACCCTCGAGAGACCCAGTACTTC. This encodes CASSTGTNPRETQYF.

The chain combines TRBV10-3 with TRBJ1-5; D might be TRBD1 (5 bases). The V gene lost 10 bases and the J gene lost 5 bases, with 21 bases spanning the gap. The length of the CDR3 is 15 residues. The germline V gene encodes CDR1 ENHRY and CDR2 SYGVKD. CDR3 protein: CATKTRAGSYQPQHF. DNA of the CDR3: TGTGCCACCAAAACCCGGGCAGGGAGCTATCAGCCCCAGCATTTT.

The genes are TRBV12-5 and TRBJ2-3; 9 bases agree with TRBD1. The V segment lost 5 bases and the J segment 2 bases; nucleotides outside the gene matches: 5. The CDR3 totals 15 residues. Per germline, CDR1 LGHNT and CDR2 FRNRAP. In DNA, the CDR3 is TGTGCTAGTGGTCCCGGGACAGGGCCCACAGATACGCAGTATTTT. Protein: CASGPGTGPTDTQYF.

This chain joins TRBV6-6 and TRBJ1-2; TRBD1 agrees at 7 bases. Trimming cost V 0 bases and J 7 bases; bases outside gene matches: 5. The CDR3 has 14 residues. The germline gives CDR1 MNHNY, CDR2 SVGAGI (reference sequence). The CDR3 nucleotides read TGTGCCAGCAGTTACTCGAGACAGGGAACTGGCTACACCTTC. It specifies CASSYSRQGTGYTF.

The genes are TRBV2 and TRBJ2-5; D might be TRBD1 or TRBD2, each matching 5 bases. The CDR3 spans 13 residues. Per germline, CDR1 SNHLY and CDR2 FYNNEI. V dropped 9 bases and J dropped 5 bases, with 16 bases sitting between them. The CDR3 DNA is TGTGCCAGTACACAGGAGGCAGGGGAGACCCAGTACTTC. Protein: CASTQEAGETQYF.

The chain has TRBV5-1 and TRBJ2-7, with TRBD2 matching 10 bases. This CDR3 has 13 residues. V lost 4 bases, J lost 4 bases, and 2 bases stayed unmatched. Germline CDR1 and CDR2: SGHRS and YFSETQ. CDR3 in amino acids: CASSRSGGYEQYF. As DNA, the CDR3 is TGCGCCAGCAGCCGTAGCGGGGGGTACGAGCAGTACTTC.

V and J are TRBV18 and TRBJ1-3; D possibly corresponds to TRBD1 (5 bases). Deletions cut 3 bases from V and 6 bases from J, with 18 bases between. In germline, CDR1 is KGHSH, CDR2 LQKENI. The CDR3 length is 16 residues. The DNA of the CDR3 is TGTGCCAGCTCACCTATGGTGGGGGATTTGGAAAACACCATATATTTT. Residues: CASSPMVGDLENTIYF.

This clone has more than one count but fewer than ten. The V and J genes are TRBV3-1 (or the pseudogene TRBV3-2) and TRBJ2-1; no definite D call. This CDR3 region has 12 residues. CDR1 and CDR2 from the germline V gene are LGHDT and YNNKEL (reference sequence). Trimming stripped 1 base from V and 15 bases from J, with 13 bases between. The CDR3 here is CASSQARNVWFF. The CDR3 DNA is TGTGCCAGCAGCCAAGCACGGAACGTTTGGTTCTTC.

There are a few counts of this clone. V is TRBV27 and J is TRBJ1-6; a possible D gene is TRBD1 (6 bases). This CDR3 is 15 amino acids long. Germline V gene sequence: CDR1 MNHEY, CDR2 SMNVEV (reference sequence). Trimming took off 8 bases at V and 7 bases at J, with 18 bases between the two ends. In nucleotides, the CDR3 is TGTGCCAGCCGAAGGGGGGGGGCGAGAAATTCACCCCTCCACTTT. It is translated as CASRRGGARNSPLHF.

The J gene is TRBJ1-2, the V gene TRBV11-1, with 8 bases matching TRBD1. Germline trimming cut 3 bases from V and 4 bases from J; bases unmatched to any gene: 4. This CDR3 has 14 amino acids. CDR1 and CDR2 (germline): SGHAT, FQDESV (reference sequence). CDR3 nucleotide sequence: TGTGCCAGCAGCTTCGGACAGGGTCGCTATGGCTACACCTTC. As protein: CASSFGQGRYGYTF.

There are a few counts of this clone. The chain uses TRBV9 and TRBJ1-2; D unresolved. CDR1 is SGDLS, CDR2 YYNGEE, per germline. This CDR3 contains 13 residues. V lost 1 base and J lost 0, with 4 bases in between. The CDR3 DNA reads TGTGCCAGCAGCGTACGGTCTAACTATGGCTACACCTTC. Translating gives CASSVRSNYGYTF.

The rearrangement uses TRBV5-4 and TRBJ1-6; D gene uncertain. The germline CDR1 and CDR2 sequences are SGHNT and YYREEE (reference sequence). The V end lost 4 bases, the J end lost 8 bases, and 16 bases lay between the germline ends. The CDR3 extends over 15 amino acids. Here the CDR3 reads CASSPTGRKDSPLHF. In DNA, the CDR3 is TGTGCCAGCAGCCCTACCGGGCGAAAGGATTCACCCCTCCACTTT.

The CDR3 DNA follows: TGTGCCAGCAGCGCCCCATATGCACAGGGGAATGAGCAGTTCTTC. Translating gives CASSAPYAQGNEQFF. V and J are TRBV9 and TRBJ2-1; 7 positions agree with TRBD1. With 3 bases clipped from V and 7 bases from J, the junction kept 10 bases outside the gene matches. The CDR3 length is 15 residues. The germline V gene has CDR1 SGDLS and CDR2 YYNGEE.

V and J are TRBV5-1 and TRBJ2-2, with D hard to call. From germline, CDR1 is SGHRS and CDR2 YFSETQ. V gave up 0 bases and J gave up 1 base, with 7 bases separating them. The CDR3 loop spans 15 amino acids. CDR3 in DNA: TGCGCCAGCAGCTTGGTGGCAGGGAACACCGGGGAGCTGTTTTTT. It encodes CASSLVAGNTGELFF.

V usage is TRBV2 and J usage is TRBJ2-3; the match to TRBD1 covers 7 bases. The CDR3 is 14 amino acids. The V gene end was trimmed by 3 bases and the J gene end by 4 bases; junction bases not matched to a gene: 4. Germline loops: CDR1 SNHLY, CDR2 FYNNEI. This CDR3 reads CASSDGQGADTQYF. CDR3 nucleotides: TGTGCCAGCAGTGATGGTCAGGGGGCAGATACGCAGTATTTT.

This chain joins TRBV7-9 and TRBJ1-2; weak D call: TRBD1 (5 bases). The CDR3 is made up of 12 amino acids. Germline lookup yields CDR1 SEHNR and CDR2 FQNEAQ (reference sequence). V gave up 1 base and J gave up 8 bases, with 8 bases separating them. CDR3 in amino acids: CASSLDQGGYTF. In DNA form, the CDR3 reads TGTGCCAGCAGCTTAGATCAGGGAGGCTACACCTTC.